This T cell receptor beta chain was documented in a study of blood T cell repertoires in COVID-19. V was clipped by 7 bases and J by 5 bases; unmatched bases: 8. The CDR3 is 14 residues long. Germline assignment: CDR1 SNHLY and CDR2 FYNNEI. Method: immunoSEQ multiplex PCR; TCRdb's copy keeps in-frame clones and lacks some. Among roughly 100,000 clones, 80% to 90% were seen once, and the ten largest hold around 14%. The TCR was taken from a man between 50 and 59 years old with acute or convalescent COVID-19. The chain joins TRBV2 to TRBJ2-5; TRBD1 agrees at 9 bases. The sample comprised peripheral blood. The CDR3 nucleotides read TGTGCCAGCACAAAACAGGGGGCAGGGGAGACCCAGTACTTC. It translates to CASTKQGAGETQYF. Full variable domain (missing parts from reference TRBV2 and TRBJ2-5): EPEVTQTPSHQVTQMGQEVILRCVPISNHLYFYWYRQILGQKVEFLVSFYNNEISEKSEIFDDQFSVERPDGSNFTLKIRSTKLEDSAMYFCASTKQGAGETQYFGPGTRLLVL.